The 10 T cell receptor beta chains listed next were all sequenced from one sample in a study of graft-versus-host responses after intestinal transplantation. Graft tissue was processed to release intraepithelial and lamina propria lymphocytes. Profiled with immunoSEQ multiplex PCR; TCRdb holds only in-frame clones, not every one. The data hold 15,000 or so clones, with around 64% observed a single time. Sequencing was performed on ileum tissue, taken around 700 days after intestinal transplantation. The receptor set was obtained from a human patient who received an intestinal transplant, so some T cells may come from the graft donor.

This clone was recorded a few times. The CDR3 region is CASSLLEGVGWTGELFF. The CDR3 DNA reads TGTGCCAGCAGCCTATTGGAGGGAGTGGGGTGGACCGGGGAGCTGTTTTTT. This sequence joins TRBV11-2 and TRBJ2-2, with TRBD2 as a possible D gene (6 bases). V was pared by 5 bases and J by 5 bases, with 21 bases between. From germline, CDR1 is SGHAT and CDR2 FQNNGV. The CDR3 loop spans 17 amino acids. Using reference TRBV11-2 and TRBJ2-2 for the parts outside the CDR3, the full variable domain is EAGVAQSPRYKIIEKRQSVAFWCNPISGHATLYWYQQILGQGPKLLIQFQNNGVVDDSQLPKDRFSAERLKGVDSTLKIQPAKLEDSAVYLCASSLLEGVGWTGELFFGEGSRLTVL.

This clone was seen only a few times. The chain has TRBV27 and TRBJ2-1; the D gene could be TRBD1 or TRBD2 (5 bases each). Germline assignment: CDR1 MNHEY and CDR2 SMNVEV (reference sequence). The CDR3 has 15 residues. Trimming cost V 3 bases and J 7 bases, with 16 bases left between them. The CDR3 sequence: CASSLILGTGNEQFF. The CDR3, as DNA: TGTGCCAGCAGTTTGATCCTAGGGACGGGGAATGAGCAGTTCTTC.

Comments on this clone: The same CDR3 arises from other DNA sequences in this sample as well. The chain has TRBV6-4 and TRBJ2-1, with D possibly matching TRBD2 (5 bases). This CDR3 is 15 amino acids long. V dropped 0 bases and J dropped 0 bases, with 6 bases sitting between them. Germline loops: CDR1 MRHNA, CDR2 SNTAGT. The CDR3 coding sequence is TGTGCCAGCAGTGACTCGAGCGGCTCCTACAATGAGCAGTTCTTC. It translates to CASSDSSGSYNEQFF.

J is TRBJ2-5 and V is TRBV6-5; TRBD2 agrees at 11 bases. The CDR3 has 16 amino acids. Germline assignment: CDR1 MNHEY and CDR2 SVGAGI. With 2 bases clipped from V and 5 bases from J, the junction kept 7 bases outside the gene matches. CDR3 in amino acids: CASSYGLAGGEETQYF. CDR3 DNA: TGTGCCAGCAGTTACGGGCTAGCGGGAGGAGAGGAGACCCAGTACTTC.

This clone occurred a few times. The rearrangement joins TRBV6-5 to TRBJ1-6; D is undetermined. Trimming stripped 2 bases from V and 9 bases from J, with 14 bases between. Germline values: CDR1 MNHEY, CDR2 SVGAGI. This CDR3 region has 15 residues. CDR3 region: CASSYAQRGVSPLHF. CDR3 DNA: TGTGCCAGCAGTTACGCACAGCGTGGGGTTTCACCCCTCCACTTT.

CDR3 in DNA: TGTGCCAGTAGCCGACTAGCGGGAGTCTATGGGGCCAACGTCCTGACTTTC. Its translation: CASSRLAGVYGANVLTF. The rearrangement joins TRBV19 to TRBJ2-6; TRBD2 matches 12 bases. The CDR3 totals 17 residues. CDR1 and CDR2 from the germline V gene are LNHDA and SQIVND (reference sequence). V shed 6 bases, J shed 3 bases, and the junction held 6 bases outside the gene matches.

Concerning this clone itself: Within the sample, other DNA sequences also encode this same CDR3. The chain couples TRBV5-1 to TRBJ2-5, with TRBD1 matching over 7 bases. CDR1 SGHRS and CDR2 YFSETQ come from the germline V gene. The CDR3 runs to 14 residues. V lost 1 base, J lost 3 bases, and 3 bases stayed unmatched. CDR3 DNA sequence: TGCGCCAGCAGCTTGCTCGGACAGGAAGAGACCCAGTACTTC. It yields the protein CASSLLGQEETQYF.

The sample holds a few counts of this clone. This rearrangement joins TRBV6-6 to TRBJ2-7, with 8 bases identical to TRBD1. This CDR3 comprises 12 residues. The ends lost 5 bases at V and 5 bases at J; junction bases unmatched: 2. In germline, CDR1 is MNHNY, CDR2 SVGAGI (reference sequence). CDR3 sequence reads: CASSTTGDEQYF. Written as DNA, the CDR3 is TGTGCCAGCAGTACGACAGGGGACGAGCAGTACTTC.

This clone was picked up a small number of times. The rearrangement joins TRBV2 to TRBJ2-5; 10 nucleotides align to TRBD1. Trimming removed 7 bases from V and 3 bases from J; junction bases left unmatched: 5. CDR1 and CDR2 (germline): SNHLY, FYNNEI. The CDR3 has 14 residues. The CDR3 spells CASNMGTGEETQYF. CDR3 in DNA: TGTGCCAGCAACATGGGGACAGGGGAAGAGACCCAGTACTTC. Filled out from reference TRBV2 and TRBJ2-5, the complete variable domain reads EPEVTQTPSHQVTQMGQEVILRCVPISNHLYFYWYRQILGQKVEFLVSFYNNEISEKSEIFDDQFSVERPDGSNFTLKIRSTKLEDSAMYFCASNMGTGEETQYFGPGTRLLVL.

The gene calls are TRBV6-6 and TRBJ1-4, with 7 nucleotides matching TRBD1. CDR1 is MNHNY and CDR2 is SVGAGI in the germline V gene (reference sequence). There are 13 residues in the CDR3. The V gene end was trimmed by 5 bases and the J gene end by 8 bases; junction bases not matched to a gene: 5. DNA for the CDR3: TGTGCCAGCAGTCTAATCAGGGGGGAAAAACTGTTTTTT. Its translation is CASSLIRGEKLFF.